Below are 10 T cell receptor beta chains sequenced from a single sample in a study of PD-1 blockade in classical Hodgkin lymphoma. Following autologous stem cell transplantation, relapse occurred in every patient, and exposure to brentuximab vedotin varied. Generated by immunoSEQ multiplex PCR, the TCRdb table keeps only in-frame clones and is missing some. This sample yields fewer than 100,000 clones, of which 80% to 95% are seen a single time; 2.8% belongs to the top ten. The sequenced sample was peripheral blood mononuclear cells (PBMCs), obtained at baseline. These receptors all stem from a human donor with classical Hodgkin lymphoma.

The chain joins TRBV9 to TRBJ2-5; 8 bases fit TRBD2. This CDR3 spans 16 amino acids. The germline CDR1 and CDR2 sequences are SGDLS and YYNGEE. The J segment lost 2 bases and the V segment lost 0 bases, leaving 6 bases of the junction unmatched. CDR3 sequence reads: CASSVVLAGQQETQYF. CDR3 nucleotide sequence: TGTGCCAGCAGCGTAGTGTTAGCGGGACAACAAGAGACCCAGTACTTC.

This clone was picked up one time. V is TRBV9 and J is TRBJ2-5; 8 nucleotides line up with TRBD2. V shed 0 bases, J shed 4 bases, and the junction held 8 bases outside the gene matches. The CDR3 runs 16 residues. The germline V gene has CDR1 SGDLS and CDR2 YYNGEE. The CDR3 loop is CASSVGAGTRRETQYF. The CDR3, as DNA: TGTGCCAGCAGCGTAGGGGCAGGGACTAGAAGAGAGACCCAGTACTTC. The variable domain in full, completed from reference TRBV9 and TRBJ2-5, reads DSGVTQTPKHLITATGQRVTLRCSPRSGDLSVYWYQQSLDQGLQFLIQYYNGEERAKGNILERFSAQQFPDLHSELNLSSLELGDSALYFCASSVGAGTRRETQYFGPGTRLLVL.

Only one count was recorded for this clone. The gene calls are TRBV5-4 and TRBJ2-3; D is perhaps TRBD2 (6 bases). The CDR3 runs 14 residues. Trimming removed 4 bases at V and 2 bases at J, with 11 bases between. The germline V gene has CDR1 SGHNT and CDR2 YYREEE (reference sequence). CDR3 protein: CASSAGSTTDTQYF. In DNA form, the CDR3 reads TGTGCCAGCAGCGCGGGATCTACCACAGATACGCAGTATTTT.

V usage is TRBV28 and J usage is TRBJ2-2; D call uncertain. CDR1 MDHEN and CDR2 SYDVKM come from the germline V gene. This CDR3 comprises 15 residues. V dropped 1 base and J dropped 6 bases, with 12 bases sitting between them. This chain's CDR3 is CASSLSLDPAGELFF. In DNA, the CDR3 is TGTGCCAGCAGTTTATCCCTGGACCCAGCCGGGGAGCTGTTTTTT.

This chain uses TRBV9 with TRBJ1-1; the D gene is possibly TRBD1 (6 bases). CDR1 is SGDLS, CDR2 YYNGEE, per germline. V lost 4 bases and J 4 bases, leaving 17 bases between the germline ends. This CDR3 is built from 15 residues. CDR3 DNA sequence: TGTGCCAGCAGCACCTTGGACAGTTTTTTCACTGAAGCTTTCTTT. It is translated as CASSTLDSFFTEAFF.

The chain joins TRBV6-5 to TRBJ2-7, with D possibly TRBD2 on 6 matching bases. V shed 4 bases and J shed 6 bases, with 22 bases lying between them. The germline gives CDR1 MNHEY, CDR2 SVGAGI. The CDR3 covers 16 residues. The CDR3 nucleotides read TGTGCCAGCAGTTGGAGGGAGAGGGGCGGGACGGGCGAGCAGTACTTC. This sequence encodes CASSWRERGGTGEQYF.

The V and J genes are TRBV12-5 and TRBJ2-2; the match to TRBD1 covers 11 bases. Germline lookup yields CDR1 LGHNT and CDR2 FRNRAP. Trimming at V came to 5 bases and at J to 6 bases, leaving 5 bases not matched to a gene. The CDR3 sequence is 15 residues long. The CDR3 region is CASGNTGQGAGELFF. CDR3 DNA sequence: TGTGCTAGTGGTAACACGGGACAGGGGGCCGGGGAGCTGTTTTTT.

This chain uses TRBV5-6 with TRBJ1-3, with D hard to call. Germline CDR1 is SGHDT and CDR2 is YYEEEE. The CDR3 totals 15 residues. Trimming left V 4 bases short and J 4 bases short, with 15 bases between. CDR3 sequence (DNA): TGTGCCAGCAGCCCTCCGGCGGGAGGCGGAAACACCATATATTTT. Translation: CASSPPAGGGNTIYF.

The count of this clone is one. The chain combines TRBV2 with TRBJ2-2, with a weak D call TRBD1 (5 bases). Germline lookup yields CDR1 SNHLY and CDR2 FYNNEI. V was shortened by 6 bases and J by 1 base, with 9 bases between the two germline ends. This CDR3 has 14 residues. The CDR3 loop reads CASRTGQNTGELFF. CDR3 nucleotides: TGTGCCAGCAGAACCGGACAGAACACCGGGGAGCTGTTTTTT.

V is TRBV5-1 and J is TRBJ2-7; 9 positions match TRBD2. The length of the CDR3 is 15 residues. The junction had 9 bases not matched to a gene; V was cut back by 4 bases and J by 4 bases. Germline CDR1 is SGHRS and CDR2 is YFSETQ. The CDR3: CASSEPAGGPYEQYF. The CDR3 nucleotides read TGCGCCAGCAGCGAACCAGCGGGGGGCCCTTACGAGCAGTACTTC.